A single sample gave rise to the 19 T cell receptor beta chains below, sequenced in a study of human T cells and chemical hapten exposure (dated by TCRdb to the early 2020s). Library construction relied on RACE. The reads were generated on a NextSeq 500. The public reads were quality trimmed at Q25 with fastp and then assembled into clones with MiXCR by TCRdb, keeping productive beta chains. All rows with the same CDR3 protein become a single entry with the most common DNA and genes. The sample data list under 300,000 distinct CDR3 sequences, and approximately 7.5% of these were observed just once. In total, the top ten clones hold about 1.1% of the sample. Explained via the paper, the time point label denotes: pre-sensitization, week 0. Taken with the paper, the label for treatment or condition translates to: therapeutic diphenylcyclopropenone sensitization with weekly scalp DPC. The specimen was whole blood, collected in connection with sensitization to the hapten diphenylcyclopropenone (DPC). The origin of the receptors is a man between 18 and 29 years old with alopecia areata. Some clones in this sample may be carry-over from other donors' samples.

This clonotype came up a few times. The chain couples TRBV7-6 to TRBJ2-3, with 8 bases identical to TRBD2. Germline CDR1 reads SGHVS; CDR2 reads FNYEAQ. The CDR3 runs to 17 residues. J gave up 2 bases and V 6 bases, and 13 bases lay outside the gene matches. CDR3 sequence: CASSPIAPGLVTDTQYF. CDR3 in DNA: TGTGCCAGCAGTCCCATCGCCCCGGGACTAGTCACAGATACGCAGTATTTT.

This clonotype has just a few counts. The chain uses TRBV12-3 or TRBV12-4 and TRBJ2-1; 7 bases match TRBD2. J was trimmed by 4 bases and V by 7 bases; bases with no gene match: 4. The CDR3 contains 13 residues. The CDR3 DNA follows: TGTGCCAGCACCTGGGAGGGATACAATGAGCAGTTCTTC. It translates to CASTWEGYNEQFF.

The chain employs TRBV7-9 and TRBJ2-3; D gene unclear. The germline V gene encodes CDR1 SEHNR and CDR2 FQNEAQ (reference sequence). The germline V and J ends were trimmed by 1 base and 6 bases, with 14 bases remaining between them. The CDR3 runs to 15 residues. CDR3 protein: CASSLVDGDRDTQYF. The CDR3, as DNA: TGTGCCAGCAGCTTAGTGGACGGTGACCGGGATACGCAGTATTTT.

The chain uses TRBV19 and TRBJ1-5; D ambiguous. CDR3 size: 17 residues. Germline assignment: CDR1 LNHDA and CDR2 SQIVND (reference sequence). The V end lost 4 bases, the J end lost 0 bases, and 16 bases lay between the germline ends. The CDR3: CASSTPQHRFSNQPQHF. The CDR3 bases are TGTGCCAGTAGTACCCCACAGCATAGGTTTAGCAATCAGCCCCAGCATTTT.

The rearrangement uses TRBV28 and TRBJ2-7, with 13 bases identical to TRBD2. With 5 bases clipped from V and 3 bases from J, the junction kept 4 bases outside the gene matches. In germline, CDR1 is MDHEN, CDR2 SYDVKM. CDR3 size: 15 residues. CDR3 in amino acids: CASSPRLAGGYEQYF. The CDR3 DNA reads TGTGCCAGCAGTCCTCGACTAGCGGGGGGCTACGAGCAGTACTTC. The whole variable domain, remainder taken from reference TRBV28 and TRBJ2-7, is DVKVTQSSRYLVKRTGEKVFLECVQDMDHENMFWYRQDPGLGLRLIYFSYDVKMKEKGDIPEGYSVSREKKERFSLILESASTNQTSMYLCASSPRLAGGYEQYFGPGTRLTVT.

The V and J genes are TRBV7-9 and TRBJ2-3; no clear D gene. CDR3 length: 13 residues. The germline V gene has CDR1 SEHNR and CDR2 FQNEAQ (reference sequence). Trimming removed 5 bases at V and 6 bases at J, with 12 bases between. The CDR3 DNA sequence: TGTGCCAGCAGCCTTGACCCGGTTGATACGCAGTATTTT. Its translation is CASSLDPVDTQYF. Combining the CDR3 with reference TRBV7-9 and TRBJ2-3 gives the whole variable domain DTGVSQNPRHKITKRGQNVTFRCDPISEHNRLYWYRQTLGQGPEFLTYFQNEAQLEKSRLLSDRFSAERPKGSFSTLEIQRTEQGDSAMYLCASSLDPVDTQYFGPGTRLTVL.

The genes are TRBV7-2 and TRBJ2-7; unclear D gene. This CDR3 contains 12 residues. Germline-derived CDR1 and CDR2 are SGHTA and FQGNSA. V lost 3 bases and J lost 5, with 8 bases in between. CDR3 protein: CASSLQAHEQYF. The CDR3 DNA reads TGTGCCAGCAGCTTGCAGGCCCACGAGCAGTACTTC.

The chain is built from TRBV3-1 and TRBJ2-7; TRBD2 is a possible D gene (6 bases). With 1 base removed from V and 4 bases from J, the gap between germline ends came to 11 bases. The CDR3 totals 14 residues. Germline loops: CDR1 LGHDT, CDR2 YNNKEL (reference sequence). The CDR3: CASSQVGGLYEQYF. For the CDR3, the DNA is TGTGCCAGCAGCCAAGTCGGAGGGTTGTACGAGCAGTACTTC.

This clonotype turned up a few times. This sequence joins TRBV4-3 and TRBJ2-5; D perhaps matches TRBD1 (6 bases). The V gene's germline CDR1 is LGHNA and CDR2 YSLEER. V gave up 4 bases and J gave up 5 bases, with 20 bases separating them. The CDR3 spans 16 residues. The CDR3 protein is CASSPGGRGELETQYF. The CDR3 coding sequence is TGCGCCAGCAGCCCTGGGGGCAGGGGAGAATTGGAGACCCAGTACTTC.

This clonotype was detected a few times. CDR3 region: CASSQAVLGDRLSGNTIYF. In nucleotides, the CDR3 is TGCGCCAGCAGCCAAGCGGTCTTGGGAGACAGGCTCTCTGGAAACACCATATATTTT. This chain connects TRBV4-3 to TRBJ1-3; TRBD1 might be the D (6 bases). CDR1 and CDR2 from the germline V gene are LGHNA and YSLEER. Trimming removed 1 base at V and 0 bases at J, with 19 bases between. This CDR3 contains 19 residues.

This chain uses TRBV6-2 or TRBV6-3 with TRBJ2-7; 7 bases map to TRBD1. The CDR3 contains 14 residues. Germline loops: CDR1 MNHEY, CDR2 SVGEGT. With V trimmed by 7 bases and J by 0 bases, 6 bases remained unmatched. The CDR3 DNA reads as TGTGCCAGCACCTCGACAGGGAGCTCCTACGAGCAGTACGTC. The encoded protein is CASTSTGSSYEQYV.

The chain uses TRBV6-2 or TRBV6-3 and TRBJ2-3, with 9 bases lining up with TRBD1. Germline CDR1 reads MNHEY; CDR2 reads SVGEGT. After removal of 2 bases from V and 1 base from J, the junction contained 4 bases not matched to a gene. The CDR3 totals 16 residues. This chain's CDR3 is CASSYQGQGRTDTQYF. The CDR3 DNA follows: TGTGCCAGCAGTTACCAGGGACAGGGCCGCACAGATACGCAGTATTTT.

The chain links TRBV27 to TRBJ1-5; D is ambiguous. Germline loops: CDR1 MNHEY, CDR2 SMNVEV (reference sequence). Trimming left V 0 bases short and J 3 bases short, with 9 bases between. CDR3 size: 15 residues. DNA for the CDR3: TGTGCCAGCAGTTTATCGGCAGGAGTCAATCAGCCCCAGCATTTT. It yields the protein CASSLSAGVNQPQHF.

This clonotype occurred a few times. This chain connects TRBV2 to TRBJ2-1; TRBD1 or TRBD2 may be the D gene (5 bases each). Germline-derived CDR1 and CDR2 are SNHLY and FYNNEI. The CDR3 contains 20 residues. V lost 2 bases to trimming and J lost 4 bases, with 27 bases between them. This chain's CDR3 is CASSETLGRQFPFSYNEQFF. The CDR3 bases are TGTGCCAGCAGTGAAACTCTGGGACGGCAATTTCCCTTTTCGTACAATGAGCAGTTCTTC.

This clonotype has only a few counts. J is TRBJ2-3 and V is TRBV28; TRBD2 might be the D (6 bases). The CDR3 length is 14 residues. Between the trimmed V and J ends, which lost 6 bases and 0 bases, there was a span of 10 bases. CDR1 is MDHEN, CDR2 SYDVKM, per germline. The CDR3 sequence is CASRAGTSTDTQYF. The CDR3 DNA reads TGTGCCAGCAGAGCCGGGACTAGCACAGATACGCAGTATTTT.

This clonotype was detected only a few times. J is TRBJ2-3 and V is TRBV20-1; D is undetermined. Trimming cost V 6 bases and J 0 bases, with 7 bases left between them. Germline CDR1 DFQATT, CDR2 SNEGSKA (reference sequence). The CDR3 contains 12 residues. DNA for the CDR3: TGCAGTGCGAGGAGTAGCACAGATACGCAGTATTTT. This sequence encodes CSARSSTDTQYF.

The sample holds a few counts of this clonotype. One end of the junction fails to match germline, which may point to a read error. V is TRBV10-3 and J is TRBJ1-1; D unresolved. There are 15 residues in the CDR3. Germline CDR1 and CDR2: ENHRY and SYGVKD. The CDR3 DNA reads TGTGCCATCAGTGTACAGACACCGACGAACGCTGAAGCTTTCTTT. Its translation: CAISVQTPTNAEAFF.

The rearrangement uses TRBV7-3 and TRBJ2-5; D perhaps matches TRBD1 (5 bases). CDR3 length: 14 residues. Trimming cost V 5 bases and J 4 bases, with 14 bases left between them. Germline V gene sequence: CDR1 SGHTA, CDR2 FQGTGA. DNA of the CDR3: TGTGCCAGCAGCCTAGGCGACAGAAGAGAGACCCAGTACTTC. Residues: CASSLGDRRETQYF.

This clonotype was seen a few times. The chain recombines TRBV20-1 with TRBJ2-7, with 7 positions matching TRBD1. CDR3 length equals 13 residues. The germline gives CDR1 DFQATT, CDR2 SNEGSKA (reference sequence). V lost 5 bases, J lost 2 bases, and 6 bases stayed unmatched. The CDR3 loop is CSAPGTAAYEQYF. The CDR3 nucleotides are TGCAGTGCTCCCGGGACAGCGGCCTACGAGCAGTACTTC.